Sequencing of this TCR beta chain was carried out in a study of blood T cells in healthy people across ages (dated by TCRdb to the mid-2010s). The study in broad terms: Template switching captured roughly one uniquely barcoded TCR beta cDNA molecule per two T cells in model experiments. Age-related changes in TCR beta repertoire diversity were measured in the study by deep sequencing normalized with unique cDNA molecular identifiers. The donors were split into four age groups: young (average around 17 years), middle-aged (39), aged (roughly 68) and long-lived (82). Donors of different ages were randomly distributed across sequencing lanes to avoid experimental bias. The study analyzed two additional independent replicas of 1 million unique cDNA reads from the same blood draw for two donors, one aged 18 to 30 and one aged 80 or older. Results the study describes overall, beyond this receptor: Observed TCR beta diversity per million T cells fell roughly linearly with age, and a significant reduction was already apparent by age around 36. Compared with the aged group, the long-lived group had more naive CD4+ T cells, fewer expanded clones and increased TCR diversity, suggesting age selection. The CMV infection status of donors was not known, potentially confounding age-related changes in expanded clonotypes. Total diversity estimates from one million sequenced T cells were considered lower bounds and underestimates. Because profiling used bulk unsorted PBMCs, naive and antigen-experienced compartments could not be compared conclusively. A strong correlation was found between observed TCR beta diversity and the percentage of naive T cells measured by flow cytometry.

Library generation was performed with 5' RACE. Sequencing instrument: Illumina HiSeq 2500. A second PCR of roughly 6 to 12 cycles was run with a J-beta primer mix and a sample-barcoded 5' primer. A template-switch 5' adaptor carrying 12 random nucleotides introduced a unique molecular identifier onto each TCR beta cDNA molecule. At least 3 million CDR3-containing paired-end reads were obtained from each sample. First-strand cDNA was synthesized from all RNA with the Mint cDNA synthesis kit, primed by a TRBC-specific oligonucleotide. After uracil-DNA glycosylase treatment, a first 18-cycle PCR used universal primers M1SS and BC2_uni_R on all cDNA. Per the original workflow: Each sample was normalized by randomly selecting 1 million high-quality reads, each carrying a distinct molecular identifier. Reads sharing molecular identifiers were discarded rather than binned into consensus sequences. CDR3 identification, clonotype clustering and error correction used MiTCR with a Q25 quality threshold and the strictest error-elimination algorithm. A nonparametric unseen species model with Euler transformation was used to estimate a lower bound on total TCR beta diversity. Using fastp at Q25 and MiXCR, TCRdb reprocessed the public reads and kept productive beta chains. Here each entry gathers all rows of one CDR3 protein and keeps the most common genes and DNA. Clone size and V and J calls follow TCRdb, not the original study. Present in this sample are about 400,000 distinct CDR3 sequences, over 45% of which were seen just once. The top ten clonotypes cover around 53% of the sample.

This clonotype was picked up a small number of times. The antigen it recognizes is unknown. No base quality values were provided; no much bigger clone lies one nucleotide off. The donors were 40 or so Caucasian individuals from Russia, aged 6 to 90 years, who were systemically healthy. Each donor gave ten milliliters of peripheral blood, drawn into EDTA-treated Vacutainer tubes. Ficoll-Paque density-gradient centrifugation was used to isolate PBMCs, with at least 6 million obtained per sample. Trizol reagent was used to extract total RNA from the PBMCs, yielding at least 5 micrograms per sample. The percentages of naive CD45RAhigh/CD27high T cells were determined by flow cytometry on a PBMC aliquot from every donor. The germline V and J ends show losses of 2 bases and 3 bases respectively, and no gene match explains 9 bases of the junction. Taken from cysteine to phenylalanine, the CDR3 has 17 residues. This entry keeps only the CDR3 DNA: 51 bases, framed from base 1. Looking up the germline V gene yields CDR1 MNHEY and CDR2 SVGEGT.

The chain is encoded by TRBV6-2 or TRBV6-3 joined to TRBJ2-7; 11 of the junction bases match TRBD2. The sequenced material came from blood. The clonotype originates from a man in his sixties in good health. The CDR3: CASSYASLAGGHYEQYF. The DNA sequence reads TGTGCCAGCAGTTACGCTTCCCTAGCGGGAGGCCACTACGAGCAGTACTTC.